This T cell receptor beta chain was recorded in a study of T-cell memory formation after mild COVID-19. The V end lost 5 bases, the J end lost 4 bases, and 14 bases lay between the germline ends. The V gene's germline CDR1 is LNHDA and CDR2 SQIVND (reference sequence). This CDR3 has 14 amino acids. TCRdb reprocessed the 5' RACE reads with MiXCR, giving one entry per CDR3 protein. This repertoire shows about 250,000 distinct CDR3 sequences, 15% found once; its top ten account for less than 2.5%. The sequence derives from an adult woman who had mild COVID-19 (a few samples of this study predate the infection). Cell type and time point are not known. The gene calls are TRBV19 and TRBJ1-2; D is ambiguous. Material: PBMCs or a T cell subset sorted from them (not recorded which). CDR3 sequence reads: CASSPPHVTYGYTF. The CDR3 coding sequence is TGTGCCAGTAGTCCCCCCCACGTAACCTATGGCTACACCTTC.